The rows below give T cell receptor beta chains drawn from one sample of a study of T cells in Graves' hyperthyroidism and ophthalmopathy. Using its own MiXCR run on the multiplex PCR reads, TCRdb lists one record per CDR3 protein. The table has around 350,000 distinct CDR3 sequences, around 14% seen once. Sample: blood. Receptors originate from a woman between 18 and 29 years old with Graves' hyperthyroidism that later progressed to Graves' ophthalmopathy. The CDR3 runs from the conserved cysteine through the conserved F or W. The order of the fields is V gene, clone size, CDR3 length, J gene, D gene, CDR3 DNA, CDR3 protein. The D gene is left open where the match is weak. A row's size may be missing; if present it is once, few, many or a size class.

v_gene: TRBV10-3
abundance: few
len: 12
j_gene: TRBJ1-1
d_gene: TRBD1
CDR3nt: TGTGCCATCAGTGAAACAGGGGGACGGGCTTTCTTT
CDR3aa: CAISETGGRAFF

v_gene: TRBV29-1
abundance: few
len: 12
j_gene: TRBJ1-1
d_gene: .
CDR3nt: TGCAGCGTTGAGTTGGGCAGTACTGAAGCTTTCTTT
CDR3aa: CSVELGSTEAFF

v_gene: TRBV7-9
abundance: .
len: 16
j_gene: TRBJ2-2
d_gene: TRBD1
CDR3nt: TGTGCCAGCAGCTCCTGGACAGGACCAAACACCGGGGAGCTGTTTTTT
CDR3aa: CASSSWTGPNTGELFF

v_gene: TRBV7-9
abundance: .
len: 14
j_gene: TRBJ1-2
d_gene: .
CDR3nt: TGTGCCAGCGACGTGGGGGGCCGAGGCTATGGCTACACCTTC
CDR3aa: CASDVGGRGYGYTF

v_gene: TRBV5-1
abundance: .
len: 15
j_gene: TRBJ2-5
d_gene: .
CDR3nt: TGCGCCAGCAGCTTGGGGCAAGCCCCGTCAGAGACCCAGTACTTC
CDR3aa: CASSLGQAPSETQYF

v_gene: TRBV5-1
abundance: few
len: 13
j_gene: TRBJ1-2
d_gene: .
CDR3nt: TGCGCCAGCAGCTACGGCTTGCCCTATGGCTACACCTTC
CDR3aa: CASSYGLPYGYTF

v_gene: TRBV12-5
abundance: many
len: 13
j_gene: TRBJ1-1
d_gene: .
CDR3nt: TGTGCTAGTGCCCTAGGACCGAACACTGAAGCTTTCTTT
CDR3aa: CASALGPNTEAFF

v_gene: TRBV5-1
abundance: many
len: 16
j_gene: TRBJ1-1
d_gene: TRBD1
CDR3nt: TGCGCCAGCAGCCCACAGGGGGCCGGGTCGAACACTGAAGCTTTCTTT
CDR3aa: CASSPQGAGSNTEAFF

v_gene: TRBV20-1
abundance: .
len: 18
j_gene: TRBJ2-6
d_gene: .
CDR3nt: TGCAGTGCTTACCGGGATCGCGCTATAACCTCTGGGGCCAAGGTCCTGACTTTC
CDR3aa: CSAYRDRAITSGAKVLTF

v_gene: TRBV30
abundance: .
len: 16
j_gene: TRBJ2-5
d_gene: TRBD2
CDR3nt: TGTGCCTTAGACACCGGGACTAGCGGGAAACGAGAGACCCAGTACTTC
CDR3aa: CALDTGTSGKRETQYF

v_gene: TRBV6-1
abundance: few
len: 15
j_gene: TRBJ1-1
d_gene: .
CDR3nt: TGTGCCAGCAACAGGCGAGGGGGTAGGAACACTGAAGCTTTCTTT
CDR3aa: CASNRRGGRNTEAFF

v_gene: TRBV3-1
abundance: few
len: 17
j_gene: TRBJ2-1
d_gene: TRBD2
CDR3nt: TGTGCCAGCAGCCAATACTACCTAGCGGGAGTTAGCAATGAGCAGTTCTTC
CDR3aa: CASSQYYLAGVSNEQFF

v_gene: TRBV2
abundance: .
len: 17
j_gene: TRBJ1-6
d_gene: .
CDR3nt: TGTGCCAGCAGTTCCCGCCTCGTAAGCTCCTATAATTCACCCCTCCACTTT
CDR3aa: CASSSRLVSSYNSPLHF

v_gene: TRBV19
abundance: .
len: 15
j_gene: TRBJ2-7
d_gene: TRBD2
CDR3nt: TGTGCCAGTAGTAAGGCCAGCGGGGGGGCGAGGGAGCAGTACTTC
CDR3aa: CASSKASGGAREQYF

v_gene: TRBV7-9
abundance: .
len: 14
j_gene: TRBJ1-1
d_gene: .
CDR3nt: TGTGCCAGCAGCAATCCCGGAGTGGACACTGAAGCTTTCTTT
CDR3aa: CASSNPGVDTEAFF

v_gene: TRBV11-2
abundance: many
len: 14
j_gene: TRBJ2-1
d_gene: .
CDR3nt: TGTGCCAGCAGCTTAGTTGGGTCGAGCAATGAGCAGTTCTTC
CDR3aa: CASSLVGSSNEQFF

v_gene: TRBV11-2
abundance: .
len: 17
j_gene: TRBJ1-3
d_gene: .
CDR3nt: TGTGCCAGCAGGTCGTGGAAGCGAGGAAATTCTGGAAACACCACATATTTT
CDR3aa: CASRSWKRGNSGNTTYF

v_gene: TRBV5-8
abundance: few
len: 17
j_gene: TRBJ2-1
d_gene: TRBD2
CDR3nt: TGTGCCAGCAGCCCCGAATCTAGCGGGAGTGCAGAAAATGAGCAGTTCTTC
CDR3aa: CASSPESSGSAENEQFF

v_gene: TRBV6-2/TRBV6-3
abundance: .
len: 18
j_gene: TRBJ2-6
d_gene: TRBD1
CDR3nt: TGTGCCAGCAGTAAGGGGGACAGGGCTGACTCTGGGGCCAACGTCCTGACTTTC
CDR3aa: CASSKGDRADSGANVLTF

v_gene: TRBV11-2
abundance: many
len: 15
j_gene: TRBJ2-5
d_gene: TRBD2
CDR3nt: TGTGCCAGCAGCTTACTGCGGGAGGTCCGGGAGACCCAGTACTTC
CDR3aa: CASSLLREVRETQYF

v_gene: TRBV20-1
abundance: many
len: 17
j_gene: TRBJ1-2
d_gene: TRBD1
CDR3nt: TGCAGTGCTAGAGACCGAGCCCCGGGACAGGCCTTCTATGGCTACACCTTC
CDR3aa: CSARDRAPGQAFYGYTF

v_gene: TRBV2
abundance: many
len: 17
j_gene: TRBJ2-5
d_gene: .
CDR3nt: TGTGCCAGCAGTGAGGGTCCGGTCCGGGACACCAAAGAGACCCAGTACTTC
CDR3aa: CASSEGPVRDTKETQYF

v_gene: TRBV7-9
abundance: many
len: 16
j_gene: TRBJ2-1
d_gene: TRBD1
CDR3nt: TGTGCCAGCAGCTTATACCGGGACAGGGGTGGCAATGAGCAGTTCTTC
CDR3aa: CASSLYRDRGGNEQFF

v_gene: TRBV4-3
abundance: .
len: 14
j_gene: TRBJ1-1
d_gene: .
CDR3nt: TGCGCCAGCAGCCAAGCCCAGGGTGGGTCTGAAGCTTTCTTT
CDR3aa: CASSQAQGGSEAFF

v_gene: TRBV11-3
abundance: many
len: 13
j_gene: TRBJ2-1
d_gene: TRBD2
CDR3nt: TGTGCCAGCAGCTTTTGGGCGGGAGATGAGCAGTTCTTC
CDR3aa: CASSFWAGDEQFF

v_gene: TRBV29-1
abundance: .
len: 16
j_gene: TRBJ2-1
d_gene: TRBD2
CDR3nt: TGCAGCGCCGTCCACCTCAGGACTAGCGGGAGCAATGAGCAGTTCTTC
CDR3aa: CSAVHLRTSGSNEQFF

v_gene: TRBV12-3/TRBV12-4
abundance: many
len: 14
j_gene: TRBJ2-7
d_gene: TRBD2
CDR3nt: TGTGCCAGCAAATCAAGCGGGAGGCTGGGCGAGCAGTACTTC
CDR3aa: CASKSSGRLGEQYF

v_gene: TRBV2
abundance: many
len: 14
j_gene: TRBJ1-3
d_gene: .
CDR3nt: TGTGCCAGCAGTGGGGGGAACTCTGGAAACACCATATATTTT
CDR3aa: CASSGGNSGNTIYF

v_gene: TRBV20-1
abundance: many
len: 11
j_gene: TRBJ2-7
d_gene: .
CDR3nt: TGCAGTGCTAGGAGGGTGGGTGAGCAGTACTTC
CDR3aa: CSARRVGEQYF